The 18 T cell receptor beta chains given below trace back to one sample, sequenced in a study of OX40 agonist ivuxolimab in advanced cancers. The table came from immunoSEQ multiplex PCR; TCRdb's copy has only in-frame clones and leaves some out. In the table there are around 80,000 clones, 92% of which are singletons. The material was CD4+ or CD8+ T cells sorted from blood, obtained in a trial of the OX40 agonist ivuxolimab. These receptors were collected from an adult with an advanced solid tumor such as melanoma, head and neck, liver or kidney cancer.

This clone was found a few times. This chain connects TRBV27 to TRBJ1-5, with a possible D match to TRBD1 (5 bases). V was clipped by 5 bases and J by 3 bases, with 14 bases between them. The germline CDR1 and CDR2 sequences are MNHEY and SMNVEV (reference sequence). The CDR3 contains 15 residues. The CDR3, as DNA: TGTGCCAGCAGTCCCACCCCGGACATCAATCAGCCCCAGCATTTT. It codes for CASSPTPDINQPQHF.

The chain couples TRBV10-1 to TRBJ2-7, with D hard to call. The CDR3 sequence is 14 residues long. Per the germline V gene, CDR1 is WNHNN and CDR2 is SYGVQD (reference sequence). Trimming left V 0 bases short and J 3 bases short, with 9 bases between. This chain's CDR3 is CASSESGERYEQYF. CDR3 coding DNA: TGCGCCAGCAGTGAGTCCGGAGAGCGCTACGAGCAGTACTTC.

The V gene is TRBV5-1, the J gene TRBJ2-5; no firm D call. The CDR3 contains 13 residues. The germline CDR1 and CDR2 sequences are SGHRS and YFSETQ. Trimming removed 2 bases at V and 3 bases at J, with 8 bases between. CDR3 in DNA: TGCGCCAGCAGCTTAGGGCTAGAAGAGACCCAGTACTTC. Encoded protein: CASSLGLEETQYF.

The chain has TRBV19 and TRBJ2-1, with 10 bases lining up with TRBD1. Germline V lookup: CDR1 LNHDA, CDR2 SQIVND (reference sequence). V dropped 1 base and J dropped 10; count of bases not matched to a gene: 1. CDR3 length equals 13 residues. The DNA for the CDR3 is TGTGCCAGTAGTATAGCGACAGGGGGCGAGCAGTTCTTC. The encoded protein is CASSIATGGEQFF.

The rearrangement uses TRBV29-1 and TRBJ2-7, with D unresolved. Per the germline V gene, CDR1 is SQVTM and CDR2 is ANQGSEA. CDR3 length: 11 residues. V lost 3 bases and J 6 bases, leaving 9 bases between the germline ends. The CDR3 region has the DNA TGCAGCGTTGACCGCGGATCCGAGCAGTACTTC. It yields the protein CSVDRGSEQYF.

This chain joins TRBV5-6 and TRBJ2-5; weak D call: TRBD2 (5 bases). Germline V gives CDR1 SGHDT, CDR2 YYEEEE. CDR3 size: 11 residues. V gave up 3 bases and J gave up 5 bases, with 5 bases separating them. CDR3 region: CASSWEETQYF. Here the CDR3 DNA reads TGTGCCAGCAGCTGGGAGGAGACCCAGTACTTC.

Remarks on this clone: Other nucleotide sequences from this sample produce the same CDR3. The rearrangement joins TRBV19 to TRBJ1-2; D uncertain. Trimming stripped 4 bases from V and 4 bases from J, with 7 bases between. Germline V gene data show CDR1 as LNHDA and CDR2 as SQIVND (reference sequence). The CDR3 contains 12 residues. CDR3 bases: TGTGCCAGTAGTACTCGGTTCTATGGCTACACCTTC. This sequence encodes CASSTRFYGYTF.

This chain joins TRBV19 and TRBJ2-4; 7 bases are shared with TRBD1. The length of the CDR3 is 14 residues. With V trimmed by 4 bases and J by 7 bases, 7 bases remained unmatched. The germline gives CDR1 LNHDA, CDR2 SQIVND (reference sequence). CDR3 loop: CASSRGGAENIQYF. In DNA, the CDR3 is TGTGCCAGTAGTAGAGGGGGCGCAGAGAACATTCAGTACTTC.

V is TRBV11-2 and J is TRBJ1-1; D ambiguous. CDR3 size: 16 residues. Germline CDR1 reads SGHAT; CDR2 reads FQNNGV. The V and J ends lost 0 bases and 6 bases respectively, with 17 bases between them. CDR3 sequence (DNA): TGTGCCAGCAGCTTAGATCTGGCAGGTCCAGGTCCTGAAGCTTTCTTT. Translation: CASSLDLAGPGPEAFF. The complete variable domain, with remaining parts taken from reference TRBV11-2 and TRBJ1-1, reads EAGVAQSPRYKIIEKRQSVAFWCNPISGHATLYWYQQILGQGPKLLIQFQNNGVVDDSQLPKDRFSAERLKGVDSTLKIQPAKLEDSAVYLCASSLDLAGPGPEAFFGQGTRLTVV.

The rearrangement joins TRBV6-1 to TRBJ1-1, with D possibly TRBD1 on 5 matching bases. This CDR3 has 13 amino acids. Trimming stripped 4 bases from V and 3 bases from J, with 9 bases between. Germline V lookup: CDR1 MNHNS, CDR2 SASEGT. The CDR3 nucleotides read TGTGCCAGCAGTGCAGGGTGGTACACTGAAGCTTTCTTT. It is translated as CASSAGWYTEAFF.

The chain is built from TRBV9 and TRBJ2-1, with D unresolved. The CDR3 spans 15 residues. V lost 6 bases and J 0 bases, leaving 13 bases between the germline ends. Germline V gene data show CDR1 as SGDLS and CDR2 as YYNGEE. CDR3 region: CASTPTGSSYNEQFF. The DNA for the CDR3 is TGTGCCAGCACCCCGACTGGTAGCTCCTACAATGAGCAGTTCTTC.

This chain joins TRBV5-1 and TRBJ2-5; D perhaps matches TRBD1 (6 bases). Germline V CDR1 and CDR2: SGHRS, YFSETQ. The CDR3 is made up of 13 amino acids. V lost 4 bases to trimming and J lost 2 bases, with 9 bases between them. This CDR3 reads CASSLGTQETQYF. As DNA, the CDR3 is TGCGCCAGCAGCCTAGGGACACAAGAGACCCAGTACTTC.

CDR3 protein: CASSLLLTVEAFF. In nucleotides, the CDR3 is TGTGCCAGCAGCTTATTATTGACCGTTGAAGCTTTCTTT. The genes are TRBV11-2 and TRBJ1-1; D unclear. Germline CDR1 reads SGHAT; CDR2 reads FQNNGV. V lost 2 bases and J lost 7, with 11 bases in between. This CDR3 has 13 amino acids.

The V gene is TRBV5-1, the J gene TRBJ2-1; possibly TRBD2 for D (6 bases). CDR1 SGHRS and CDR2 YFSETQ come from the germline V gene. The CDR3 has 14 residues. Trimming shortened V by 5 bases and J by 3 bases, and 12 bases separated the two germline ends. Here the CDR3 reads CASSTGTGYNEQFF. The CDR3 nucleotides read TGCGCCAGCAGTACCGGGACTGGCTACAATGAGCAGTTCTTC.

The genes are TRBV7-2 and TRBJ1-2; D gene uncertain. There are 13 residues in the CDR3. V was trimmed by 1 base and J by 2 bases, leaving 5 bases between them. In germline, CDR1 is SGHTA, CDR2 FQGNSA. The CDR3 here is CASSLDSNYGYTF. CDR3 bases: TGTGCCAGCAGCTTAGACAGCAACTATGGCTACACCTTC.

The rearrangement joins TRBV30 to TRBJ2-3; 11 nucleotides match TRBD1. There are 17 residues in the CDR3. Germline V lookup: CDR1 GTSNPN, CDR2 SVGIG (reference sequence). V was clipped by 2 bases and J by 3 bases; unmatched bases: 10. The CDR3 sequence: CAWSSSGTGGITDTQYF. Here the CDR3 DNA reads TGTGCCTGGAGTTCATCCGGGACAGGGGGGATAACAGATACGCAGTATTTT.

The chain joins TRBV19 to TRBJ1-1, with no clear D. V was shortened by 9 bases and J by 9 bases, with 17 bases between the two germline ends. In germline, CDR1 is LNHDA, CDR2 SQIVND (reference sequence). The CDR3 is 12 amino acids. The CDR3 spells CASRKGGSQAFF. The CDR3, as DNA: TGTGCCAGCAGGAAAGGAGGGAGCCAAGCTTTCTTT.

The chain has TRBV6-6 and TRBJ1-1; D gene uncertain. The CDR3 totals 14 residues. Germline V gene lookup returns CDR1 MNHNY and CDR2 SVGAGI (reference sequence). V was shortened by 0 bases and J by 3 bases, with 8 bases between the two germline ends. The CDR3 DNA is TGTGCCAGCAGTTACTCGATAGTTGACACTGAAGCTTTCTTT. Translating it yields CASSYSIVDTEAFF.